This T cell receptor beta chain was obtained from a study of blood T cell repertoires in COVID-19. About the study: The United States, Italy and Spain provided the acute and convalescent COVID-19 samples. The analysed material was cDNA or gDNA that came from T cells, B-cell-depleted T cells, or PBMCs.

This CDR3 region has 18 residues. V dropped 6 bases and J dropped 5; count of bases not matched to a gene: 11. Germline V gene lookup returns CDR1 SNHLY and CDR2 FYNNEI. Per the original methods: Quantification of nucleated cells was approximated via reference gene primer amplification. Libraries were prepared by immunoSEQ multiplex PCR; TCRdb keeps only in-frame clonotypes and omits some of them. Clone size and the V and J calls come from that table; the DNA yielded D and trimming. The profile shows 50,000 to 80,000 clones, more than 60% of them singletons. The chain joins TRBV2 to TRBJ2-2; 14 nucleotides line up with TRBD2. The sequence came from a human donor in a cohort sampled during active COVID-19. The sample comprised peripheral blood. The CDR3 loop is CASREQTSGGARTGELFF. The CDR3 DNA is TGTGCCAGCAGAGAACAGACTAGCGGGGGGGCCCGGACCGGGGAGCTGTTTTTT.